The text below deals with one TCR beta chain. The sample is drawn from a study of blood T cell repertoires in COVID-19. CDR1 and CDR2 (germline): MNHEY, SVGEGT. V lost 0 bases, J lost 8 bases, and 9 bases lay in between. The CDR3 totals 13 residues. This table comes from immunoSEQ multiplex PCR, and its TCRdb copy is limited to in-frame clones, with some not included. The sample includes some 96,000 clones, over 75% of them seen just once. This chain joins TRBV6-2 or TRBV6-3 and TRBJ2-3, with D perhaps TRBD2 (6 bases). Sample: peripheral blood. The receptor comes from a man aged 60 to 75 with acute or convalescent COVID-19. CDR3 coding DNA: TGTGCCAGCAGTTACTCGGAGGAGGGTACGCAGTATTTT. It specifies CASSYSEEGTQYF.